This T cell receptor beta chain came from a study of cytomegalovirus exposure and HLA in healthy donors. Germline-derived CDR1 and CDR2 are SGHTA and FQGNSA. CDR3 length equals 16 residues. Trimming took 1 base from V and 0 from J, leaving 10 bases between them. TCRdb's table, derived via immunoSEQ multiplex PCR, lists solely in-frame clones and lacks some. Seen here are more than 60,000 clones, 85% to 90% observed once, and the top ten hold 1.5% to 2%. Sequencing was done on a sample of PBMCs. The chain has TRBV7-2 and TRBJ1-3; D is undetermined. The receptor was derived from a woman aged 18-29 years in good health and CMV-seronegative. The chain's CDR3 is CASSLGGTISGNTIYF. Written as DNA, the CDR3 is TGTGCCAGCAGCTTAGGTGGCACCATCTCTGGAAACACCATATATTTT.